A single sample gave rise to the 24 T cell receptor beta chains below, sequenced in a study of shared clonotypes between healthy human individuals. Clones were sequenced by immunoSEQ multiplex PCR, and TCRdb holds only the in-frame ones, with some missing. The data contain some 2,000,000 clones, approximately 95% of them singletons. The specimen sequenced was naive CD4+ T cells sorted from blood. Documented subset: CD45RA+ positively selected. The receptors shown here come from a man aged 18 to 29 in good health.

Written as DNA, the CDR3 is TGTGCCAGCCGCGGAGGCGGCCTGGGAGGCTACACCTTC. It yields the protein CASRGGGLGGYTF. V gene TRBV28 combines with J gene TRBJ1-2; D unclear. V lost 8 bases to trimming and J lost 8 bases, with 18 bases between them. CDR1 is MDHEN and CDR2 is SYDVKM in the germline V gene. The CDR3 spans 13 residues.

Turning to this clone: At the DNA level, this CDR3 is encoded by other sequences in the same sample as well. This chain joins TRBV30 and TRBJ1-2; TRBD1 agrees at 9 bases. The CDR3 length is 14 residues. Germline V gives CDR1 GTSNPN, CDR2 SVGIG (reference sequence). V shed 0 bases, J shed 5 bases, and the junction held 4 bases outside the gene matches. CDR3 protein: CAWSVNRGPYGYTF. The CDR3 DNA reads TGTGCCTGGAGTGTTAACAGGGGGCCATATGGCTACACCTTC. Based on the CDR3 plus reference TRBV30 and TRBJ1-2, the full variable domain is SQTIHQWPATLVQPVGSPLSLECTVEGTSNPNLYWYRQAAGRGLQLLFYSVGIGQISSEVPQNLSASRPQDRQFILSSKKLLLSDSGFYLCAWSVNRGPYGYTFGSGTRLTVV.

The chain recombines TRBV2 with TRBJ1-5; a possible D gene is TRBD1 (6 bases). The CDR3 spans 15 residues. Per the germline V gene, CDR1 is SNHLY and CDR2 is FYNNEI. The ends were cut back, 3 bases at V and 0 bases at J, with 9 bases in the middle. The CDR3 bases are TGTGCCAGCAGTGAGACAGGAGCTAGCAATCAGCCCCAGCATTTT. The encoded protein is CASSETGASNQPQHF. Full variable domain (outside the CDR3, taken from reference TRBV2 and TRBJ1-5): EPEVTQTPSHQVTQMGQEVILRCVPISNHLYFYWYRQILGQKVEFLVSFYNNEISEKSEIFDDQFSVERPDGSNFTLKIRSTKLEDSAMYFCASSETGASNQPQHFGDGTRLSIL.

The chain is built from TRBV5-8 and TRBJ1-2; 9 bases line up with TRBD1. Per germline, CDR1 SGHTS and CDR2 YDEGEE. V lost 2 bases and J lost 4; bases outside the gene matches: 3. This CDR3 has 14 residues. In DNA, the CDR3 is TGTGCCAGCAGCTTAGGGACAGGGACCTATGGCTACACCTTC. It specifies CASSLGTGTYGYTF.

Points on this clone: The sample contains more than one DNA sequence encoding this CDR3. The chain has TRBV10-1 and TRBJ2-1; D is possibly TRBD1 (5 bases). This CDR3 is built from 14 residues. With 6 bases removed from V and 1 base from J, the gap between germline ends came to 10 bases. Germline loops: CDR1 WNHNN, CDR2 SYGVQD (reference sequence). CDR3 in DNA: TGCGCCAGCAGCGACAGATCTTCCTACAATGAGCAGTTCTTC. Translation gives CASSDRSSYNEQFF.

The chain employs TRBV7-2 and TRBJ2-2, with 14 positions matching TRBD2. Germline CDR1 SGHTA, CDR2 FQGNSA. Trimming removed 3 bases from V and 4 bases from J; junction bases left unmatched: 1. This CDR3 has 16 residues. CDR3 sequence reads: CASSFGLAGGTGELFF. The CDR3 nucleotides are TGTGCCAGCAGCTTCGGACTAGCGGGAGGCACCGGGGAGCTGTTTTTT.

Of note for this clone: The same CDR3 is also encoded by other DNA sequences in this sample. V and J are TRBV6-1 and TRBJ1-5; D call uncertain. This CDR3 comprises 14 residues. V lost 8 bases and J 2 bases, leaving 13 bases between the germline ends. Looked up from germline, CDR1 is MNHNS and CDR2 is SASEGT. This chain's CDR3 is CASSIGQGNQPQHF. CDR3 bases: TGTGCCAGCTCAATCGGGCAGGGCAATCAGCCCCAGCATTTT.

This clone was seen more than once but under ten times. The genes are TRBV19 and TRBJ2-7; 8 nucleotides align to TRBD2. V shed 4 bases and J 6 bases; nucleotides not matched to a gene: 8. CDR3 size: 14 residues. In germline, CDR1 is LNHDA, CDR2 SQIVND (reference sequence). The DNA for the CDR3 is TGTGCCAGTAGTACCCCAGCGGGAGCGGTCGAGCAGTACTTC. It translates to CASSTPAGAVEQYF.

J is TRBJ2-5 and V is TRBV6-6; D not resolved. CDR3 length: 13 amino acids. V gave up 2 bases and J gave up 4 bases, with 8 bases separating them. Germline V gene lookup returns CDR1 MNHNY and CDR2 SVGAGI (reference sequence). The CDR3 DNA is TGTGCCAGCAGTTACATGACCGCAGAGACCCAGTACTTC. It translates to CASSYMTAETQYF.

The table lists this clone with a count of one. The chain combines TRBV10-2 with TRBJ2-1, with TRBD1 matching over 8 bases. The junction had 14 bases not matched to a gene; V was cut back by 8 bases and J by 5 bases. CDR3 size: 16 residues. Looked up from germline, CDR1 is WSHSY and CDR2 is SAAADI. The DNA for the CDR3 is TGCGCCAGCCCTAATCCTGTGGGACAGGTGAACAATGAGCAGTTCTTC. The encoded protein is CASPNPVGQVNNEQFF.

With regard to this clone: This sample includes further DNA sequences coding for the same CDR3. This chain uses TRBV2 with TRBJ1-6, with D unresolved. The CDR3 sequence is 15 residues long. Trimming removed 4 bases from V and 0 bases from J, with 7 bases in between. Germline V CDR1 and CDR2: SNHLY, FYNNEI. The chain's CDR3 is CASSVASSYNSPLHF. The CDR3, as DNA: TGTGCCAGCAGTGTTGCGAGCTCCTATAATTCACCCCTCCACTTT.

The rearrangement joins TRBV14 to TRBJ2-2, with a possible D match to TRBD2 (6 bases). Trimming took 2 bases from V and 0 from J, leaving 16 bases between them. The germline gives CDR1 SGHDN, CDR2 FVKESK. CDR3 size: 18 residues. CDR3 nucleotides: TGTGCCAGCAGCCAACCTTCCGGGACTCCTACGAACACCGGGGAGCTGTTTTTT. This encodes CASSQPSGTPTNTGELFF.

The rearrangement links TRBV19 to TRBJ1-5, with a weak D call TRBD1 (5 bases). The CDR3 is 15 amino acids. V was pared by 8 bases and J by 0 bases, with 14 bases between. The germline V gene encodes CDR1 LNHDA and CDR2 SQIVND (reference sequence). As DNA, the CDR3 is TGTGCCAGTGGGGCGGCGGTTTATAGCAATCAGCCCCAGCATTTT. It specifies CASGAAVYSNQPQHF.

V usage is TRBV6-5 and J usage is TRBJ2-7; 8 positions agree with TRBD2. Germline V gives CDR1 MNHEY, CDR2 SVGAGI. With V trimmed by 5 bases and J by 3 bases, 9 bases remained unmatched. This CDR3 comprises 15 residues. The CDR3 coding sequence is TGTGCCAGCAGTCCCGGGACTAGGGTTGGCTACGAGCAGTACTTC. Residues: CASSPGTRVGYEQYF.

The J gene is TRBJ1-6, the V gene TRBV9, with 7 positions matching TRBD1. V lost 0 bases to trimming and J lost 10 bases; unmatched junction nucleotides: 13. The CDR3 length is 17 residues. Germline-derived CDR1 and CDR2 are SGDLS and YYNGEE. Written as DNA, the CDR3 is TGTGCCAGCAGCGTAGGTTTGCCGGACAGGCAGCAATCACCCCTCCACTTT. Its translation is CASSVGLPDRQQSPLHF.

With regard to this clone: The same CDR3 also results from other DNA sequences found in this sample. The rearrangement joins TRBV7-2 to TRBJ2-2; 9 bases are shared with TRBD2. The CDR3 covers 15 residues. Germline assignment: CDR1 SGHTA and CDR2 FQGNSA. V lost 5 bases to trimming and J lost 5 bases; unmatched junction nucleotides: 6. CDR3 sequence: CASSRGLAGTGELFF. In nucleotides, the CDR3 is TGTGCCAGCAGCCGGGGCCTAGCGGGAACCGGGGAGCTGTTTTTT.

The chain recombines TRBV7-2 with TRBJ1-6, with D unclear. The CDR3 is 13 residues long. Per the germline V gene, CDR1 is SGHTA and CDR2 is FQGNSA. The germline V and J ends were trimmed by 4 bases and 9 bases, with 10 bases remaining between them. CDR3 nucleotides: TGTGCCAGCAGCTCTAGAGGTTTTTCACCCCTCCACTTT. The encoded protein is CASSSRGFSPLHF. The full variable domain, its missing parts supplied by reference TRBV7-2 and TRBJ1-6, is GAGVSQSPSNKVTEKGKDVELRCDPISGHTALYWYRQSLGQGLEFLIYFQGNSAPDKSGLPSDRFSAERTGGSVSTLTIQRTQQEDSAVYLCASSSRGFSPLHFGNGTRLTVT.

Regarding this clone: The sample holds other DNA sequences that translate to the same CDR3. This chain joins TRBV9 and TRBJ1-1; the D is unclear. The CDR3 runs 13 residues. Trimming took off 0 bases at V and 0 bases at J, with 3 bases between the two ends. Germline CDR1 and CDR2: SGDLS and YYNGEE. Written as DNA, the CDR3 is TGTGCCAGCAGCGTAGCGGTGAACACTGAAGCTTTCTTT. Protein sequence: CASSVAVNTEAFF.

The chain couples TRBV11-2 to TRBJ1-1; weak D call: TRBD1 (5 bases). Germline V gives CDR1 SGHAT, CDR2 FQNNGV. Trimming pared 4 bases from V and 0 bases from J, leaving 12 bases between. The length of the CDR3 is 15 residues. This CDR3 is CASSSNRRMNTEAFF. CDR3 sequence (DNA): TGTGCCAGCAGCTCTAACAGGCGTATGAACACTGAAGCTTTCTTT.

The chain recombines TRBV9 with TRBJ1-1; possibly TRBD1 for D (5 bases). In germline, CDR1 is SGDLS, CDR2 YYNGEE. The CDR3 covers 15 residues. With 3 bases removed from V and 1 base from J, the gap between germline ends came to 13 bases. The CDR3 loop is CASSADFRANTEAFF. CDR3 nucleotides: TGTGCCAGCAGCGCAGATTTCAGGGCGAACACTGAAGCTTTCTTT.

The chain couples TRBV7-8 to TRBJ2-1; D is unclear. Germline V CDR1 and CDR2: SGHVS, FQNEAQ. V shed 3 bases and J shed 9 bases, with 18 bases lying between them. The CDR3 runs 15 residues. The CDR3 bases are TGTGCCAGCAGCTTGTGGGCCGGAATATTTGGTGAGCAGTTCTTC. It translates to CASSLWAGIFGEQFF. The variable domain in full, with the rest retrieved from reference TRBV7-8 and TRBJ2-1, is GAGVSQSPRYKVAKRGQDVALRCDPISGHVSLFWYQQALGQGPEFLTYFQNEAQLDKSGLPSDRFFAERPEGSVSTLKIQRTQQEDSAVYLCASSLWAGIFGEQFFGPGTRLTVL.

The CDR3 bases are TGTGCCAGCAGCTGGACCGGGGGCCAAGAGACCCAGTACTTC. Amino acids: CASSWTGGQETQYF. The chain recombines TRBV11-2 with TRBJ2-5; perhaps TRBD2 as D (6 bases). V lost 4 bases, J lost 1 base, and 10 bases lay in between. The CDR3 runs to 14 residues. The germline gives CDR1 SGHAT, CDR2 FQNNGV.

This clone was counted only a few times. The chain links TRBV6-6 to TRBJ1-2; D not resolved. The germline V gene has CDR1 MNHNY and CDR2 SVGAGI (reference sequence). V lost 6 bases and J lost 1, with 9 bases in between. The CDR3 runs 13 residues. CDR3 in amino acids: CASSPERNYGYTF. The CDR3 coding sequence is TGTGCCAGCAGCCCTGAACGTAACTATGGCTACACCTTC.

This clone was observed a single time. This chain uses TRBV7-2 with TRBJ2-4; no clear D. The V gene lost 1 base and the J gene lost 3 bases, with 4 bases spanning the gap. Looked up from germline, CDR1 is SGHTA and CDR2 is FQGNSA. This CDR3 has 13 amino acids. The CDR3 loop is CASSLDVKNIQYF. CDR3 coding DNA: TGTGCCAGCAGCTTAGATGTCAAAAACATTCAGTACTTC.